The 21 T cell receptor beta chains listed next were all sequenced from one sample in a study of control samples from healthy donors and cancer patients. Profiled with immunoSEQ multiplex PCR; TCRdb holds only in-frame clones, not every one. The sample has roughly 100,000 clones, 75% to 90% seen once. Sequenced: PBMCs. The receptors come from a man in his fifties or sixties with lung cancer.

The chain recombines TRBV10-2 with TRBJ1-5; the D gene is possibly TRBD1 (5 bases). The V gene's germline CDR1 is WSHSY and CDR2 SAAADI. The CDR3 loop spans 13 amino acids. Trimming removed 7 bases from V and 3 bases from J, with 10 bases in between. CDR3 sequence: CASTRDFNQPQHF. CDR3 sequence (DNA): TGCGCCAGCACCAGGGACTTCAATCAGCCCCAGCATTTT.

V is TRBV4-1 and J is TRBJ1-1; D might be TRBD1 (6 bases). CDR3 length equals 17 residues. Germline CDR1 MGHRA, CDR2 YSYEKL. V was trimmed by 2 bases and J by 1 base, leaving 17 bases between them. The CDR3 nucleotides are TGCGCCAGCAGCCAACTCCAGGGCTACAGGGCGAACACTGAAGCTTTCTTT. Translation gives CASSQLQGYRANTEAFF.

The chain has TRBV9 and TRBJ1-6, with D perhaps TRBD1 (6 bases). V was pared by 0 bases and J by 11 bases, with 15 bases between. The CDR3 runs 15 residues. Germline loops: CDR1 SGDLS, CDR2 YYNGEE. The CDR3 DNA reads as TGTGCCAGCAGCGTAGCCCTAATGGGGGCTACACCCCTCCACTTT. Protein sequence: CASSVALMGATPLHF.

This chain connects TRBV11-1 to TRBJ2-3; perhaps TRBD1 as D (6 bases). Trimming pared 5 bases from V and 0 bases from J, leaving 9 bases between. Germline CDR1 is SGHAT and CDR2 is FQDESV (reference sequence). There are 14 residues in the CDR3. In DNA, the CDR3 is TGTGCCAGCAGCGGACAGTTCAGCACAGATACGCAGTATTTT. As protein: CASSGQFSTDTQYF. The full variable domain, completed using reference TRBV11-1 and TRBJ2-3, is EAEVAQSPRYKITEKSQAVAFWCDPISGHATLYWYRQILGQGPELLVQFQDESVVDDSQLPKDRFSAERLKGVDSTLKIQPAELGDSAMYLCASSGQFSTDTQYFGPGTRLTVL.

This clone was observed once. The chain combines TRBV10-2 with TRBJ2-5; TRBD1 matches at 9 bases. Per germline, CDR1 WSHSY and CDR2 SAAADI. V was clipped by 3 bases and J by 4 bases; unmatched bases: 6. The CDR3 runs to 15 residues. CDR3 bases: TGCGCCAGCAGTGAACAGGGGGCGAGTCGAGAGACCCAGTACTTC. This codes for CASSEQGASRETQYF.

The V call is TRBV27, the J call TRBJ1-2, with unresolved D. Trimming removed 3 bases at V and 3 bases at J, with 11 bases between. Germline V gene data show CDR1 as MNHEY and CDR2 as SMNVEV (reference sequence). This CDR3 contains 14 residues. The CDR3 sequence: CASSLSSSYYGYTF. CDR3 in DNA: TGTGCCAGCAGTTTGTCCTCGAGCTACTATGGCTACACCTTC.

V usage is TRBV18 and J usage is TRBJ2-5, with a weak D call TRBD1 (6 bases). Germline loops: CDR1 KGHSH, CDR2 LQKENI. Trimming left V 2 bases short and J 10 bases short, with 17 bases between. The length of the CDR3 is 14 residues. In DNA, the CDR3 is TGTGCCAGCTCACCATACACACAGGGCAACGACCAGTACTTC. This sequence encodes CASSPYTQGNDQYF.

The CDR3 loop reads CASSLRTTGELFF. The CDR3 DNA follows: TGTGCCAGCAGCTTACGGACCACCGGGGAGCTGTTTTTT. This chain connects TRBV7-3 to TRBJ2-2; D gene unclear. The V gene's germline CDR1 is SGHTA and CDR2 FQGTGA. CDR3 length: 13 amino acids. V was cut by 2 bases and J by 4 bases, with 5 bases left in between. Drawing the rest from reference TRBV7-3 and TRBJ2-2, the complete variable domain is GAGVSQTPSNKVTEKGKYVELRCDPISGHTALYWYRQSLGQGPEFLIYFQGTGAADDSGLPNDRFFAVRPEGSVSTLKIQRTERGDSAVYLCASSLRTTGELFFGEGSRLTVL.

The chain recombines TRBV2 with TRBJ2-2, with 7 bases aligning to TRBD2. V lost 3 bases and J lost 6; bases outside the gene matches: 7. The CDR3 runs to 15 residues. Germline V gene sequence: CDR1 SNHLY, CDR2 FYNNEI. The DNA of the CDR3 is TGTGCCAGCAGTGAGAGACTAGCCGGGTCCGGGGAGCTGTTTTTT. The encoded protein is CASSERLAGSGELFF.

This clone was seen just once. V is TRBV6-1 and J is TRBJ2-3; 8 bases align to TRBD1. The junction had 9 bases not matched to a gene; V was cut back by 4 bases and J by 3 bases. This CDR3 has 16 amino acids. Per the germline V gene, CDR1 is MNHNS and CDR2 is SASEGT. As DNA, the CDR3 is TGTGCCAGCAGTGTCGGGACAGGTCTGGTTACAGATACGCAGTATTTT. The encoded protein is CASSVGTGLVTDTQYF.

V gene TRBV3-1 (or the pseudogene TRBV3-2) combines with J gene TRBJ1-2; D is possibly TRBD1 (5 bases). Germline assignment: CDR1 LGHDT and CDR2 YNNKEL (reference sequence). Trimming shortened V by 3 bases and J by 0 bases, and 11 bases separated the two germline ends. The CDR3 runs 15 residues. The CDR3 DNA follows: TGTGCCAGCAGCCATCGGGACCCAGCTAACTATGGCTACACCTTC. As protein: CASSHRDPANYGYTF.

The V gene is TRBV5-1, the J gene TRBJ2-6; possibly TRBD1 for D (6 bases). Germline CDR1 is SGHRS and CDR2 is YFSETQ. CDR3 length equals 15 residues. V lost 4 bases to trimming and J lost 6 bases, with 14 bases between them. CDR3 in DNA: TGCGCCAGCAGCCCTTCACAGGGTTCGGCCAACGTCCTGACTTTC. This codes for CASSPSQGSANVLTF. Using reference TRBV5-1 and TRBJ2-6 for the parts outside the CDR3, the full variable domain is KAGVTQTPRYLIKTRGQQVTLSCSPISGHRSVSWYQQTPGQGLQFLFEYFSETQRNKGNFPGRFSGRQFSNSRSEMNVSTLELGDSALYLCASSPSQGSANVLTFGAGSRLTVL.

The V and J genes are TRBV7-9 and TRBJ2-1; D is perhaps TRBD1 or TRBD2 (6 bases each). The V and J ends lost 5 bases and 2 bases respectively, with 16 bases between them. This CDR3 is built from 16 residues. CDR1 and CDR2 from the germline V gene are SEHNR and FQNEAQ (reference sequence). As DNA, the CDR3 is TGTGCCAGCAGCCGGAAGAGGGGGGAAGCCTACAATGAGCAGTTCTTC. As protein: CASSRKRGEAYNEQFF.

The chain carries TRBV10-2 and TRBJ2-5, with a weak D call TRBD2 (5 bases). The V and J ends lost 3 bases and 5 bases respectively, with 7 bases between them. This CDR3 has 12 amino acids. Looked up from germline, CDR1 is WSHSY and CDR2 is SAAADI. The CDR3 loop reads CASSDRRETQYF. The CDR3 DNA sequence: TGCGCCAGCAGTGATAGGAGGGAGACCCAGTACTTC.

This clone was detected once. V is TRBV11-3 and J is TRBJ1-2, with no clear D. V was clipped by 1 base and J by 7 bases, with 13 bases between them. Germline values: CDR1 SGHNT, CDR2 YENEEA. The CDR3 extends over 14 amino acids. This CDR3 is CASSLGVELGGYTF. The DNA for the CDR3 is TGTGCCAGCAGCTTAGGAGTGGAATTGGGTGGCTACACCTTC.

This clone turned up a few times. The rearrangement uses TRBV7-9 and TRBJ1-4; D unresolved. Trimming stripped 1 base from V and 10 bases from J, with 7 bases between. This CDR3 comprises 12 residues. In germline, CDR1 is SEHNR, CDR2 FQNEAQ (reference sequence). CDR3 in amino acids: CASSLGLGKLFF. CDR3 DNA: TGTGCCAGCAGCTTAGGGTTGGGAAAACTGTTTTTT.

The J gene is TRBJ2-1, the V gene TRBV5-1, with a weak D call TRBD1 (6 bases). This CDR3 spans 14 amino acids. CDR1 and CDR2 from the germline V gene are SGHRS and YFSETQ. V was pared by 2 bases and J by 5 bases, with 11 bases between. CDR3 DNA: TGCGCCAGCAGCTTTTTAGGACAGCACAATGAGCAGTTCTTC. Translated, it gives CASSFLGQHNEQFF.

The chain carries TRBV6-5 and TRBJ2-7; perhaps TRBD1 as D (6 bases). The CDR3 contains 11 residues. The germline V and J ends were trimmed by 6 bases and 4 bases, with 7 bases remaining between them. Germline CDR1 MNHEY, CDR2 SVGAGI. CDR3 loop: CASRQGYEQYF. CDR3 in DNA: TGTGCCAGCAGACAGGGTTACGAGCAGTACTTC.

V is TRBV9 and J is TRBJ1-4, with D possibly being TRBD1 (5 bases). The CDR3 runs to 14 residues. The germline CDR1 and CDR2 sequences are SGDLS and YYNGEE. Trimming stripped 7 bases from V and 3 bases from J, with 13 bases between. The DNA for the CDR3 is TGTGCCAGCGGTTCAGGGAGTGCTAATGAAAAACTGTTTTTT. Its translation: CASGSGSANEKLFF. The full variable domain, in which reference TRBV9 and TRBJ1-4 provide the parts outside the CDR3, is DSGVTQTPKHLITATGQRVTLRCSPRSGDLSVYWYQQSLDQGLQFLIQYYNGEERAKGNILERFSAQQFPDLHSELNLSSLELGDSALYFCASGSGSANEKLFFGSGTQLSVL.

The J gene is TRBJ1-5, the V gene TRBV6-1; D remains unclear. The V gene lost 3 bases and the J gene lost 6 bases, with 12 bases spanning the gap. The germline CDR1 and CDR2 sequences are MNHNS and SASEGT. The CDR3 has 14 residues. The CDR3 nucleotides read TGTGCCAGCAGTGAGGTAGGGAAGGGTCAGCCCCAGCATTTT. It translates to CASSEVGKGQPQHF.

V and J are TRBV18 and TRBJ2-1; D not certain. The V and J ends lost 1 base and 4 bases respectively, with 2 bases between them. CDR3 length: 12 residues. Looked up from germline, CDR1 is KGHSH and CDR2 is LQKENI. The CDR3 here is CASSPQYNEQFF. CDR3 sequence (DNA): TGTGCCAGCTCACCACAGTACAATGAGCAGTTCTTC. Based on the CDR3 plus reference TRBV18 and TRBJ2-1, the full variable domain is NAGVMQNPRHLVRRRGQEARLRCSPMKGHSHVYWYRQLPEEGLKFMVYLQKENIIDESGMPKERFSAEFPKEGPSILRIQQVVRGDSAAYFCASSPQYNEQFFGPGTRLTVL.